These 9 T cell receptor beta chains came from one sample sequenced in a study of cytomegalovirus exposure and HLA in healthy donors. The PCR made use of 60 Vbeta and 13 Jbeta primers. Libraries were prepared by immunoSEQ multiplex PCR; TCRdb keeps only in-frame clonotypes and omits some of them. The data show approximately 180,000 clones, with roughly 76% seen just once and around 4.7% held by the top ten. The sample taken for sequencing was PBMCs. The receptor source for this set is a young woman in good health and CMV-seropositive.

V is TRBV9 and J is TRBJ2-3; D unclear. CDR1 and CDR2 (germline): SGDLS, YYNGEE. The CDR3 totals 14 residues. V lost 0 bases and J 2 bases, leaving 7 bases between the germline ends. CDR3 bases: TGTGCCAGCAGCGTAGCGGTCGCCACAGATACGCAGTATTTT. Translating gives CASSVAVATDTQYF.

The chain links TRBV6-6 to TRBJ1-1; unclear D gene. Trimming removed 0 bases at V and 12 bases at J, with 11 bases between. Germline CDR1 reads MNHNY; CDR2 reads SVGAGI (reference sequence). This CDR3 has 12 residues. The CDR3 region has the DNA TGTGCCAGCAGTTACTCCTCAGCGTCATCTTTCTTT. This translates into CASSYSSASSFF.

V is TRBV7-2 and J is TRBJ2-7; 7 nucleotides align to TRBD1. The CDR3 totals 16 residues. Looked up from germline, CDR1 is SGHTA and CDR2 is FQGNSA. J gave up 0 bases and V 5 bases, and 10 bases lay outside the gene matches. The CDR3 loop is CASSLLSTGSSYEQYF. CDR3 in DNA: TGTGCCAGCAGCCTACTCTCGACAGGGAGCTCCTACGAGCAGTACTTC.

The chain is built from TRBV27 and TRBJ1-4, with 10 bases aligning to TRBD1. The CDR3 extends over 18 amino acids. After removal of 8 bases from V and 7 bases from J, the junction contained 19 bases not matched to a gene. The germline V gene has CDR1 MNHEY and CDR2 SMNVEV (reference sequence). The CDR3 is CASGTGVAYWEVGEKLFF. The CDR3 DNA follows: TGTGCCAGCGGGACAGGGGTAGCGTATTGGGAAGTCGGTGAAAAACTGTTTTTT.

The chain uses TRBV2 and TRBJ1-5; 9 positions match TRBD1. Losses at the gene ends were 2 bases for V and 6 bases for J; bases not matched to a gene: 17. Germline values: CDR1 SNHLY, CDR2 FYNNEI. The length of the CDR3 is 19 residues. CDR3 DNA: TGTGCCAGCAGTGAATCAGTTTTGACCCGAGACAGGGGGACTCAGCCCCAGCATTTT. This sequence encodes CASSESVLTRDRGTQPQHF.

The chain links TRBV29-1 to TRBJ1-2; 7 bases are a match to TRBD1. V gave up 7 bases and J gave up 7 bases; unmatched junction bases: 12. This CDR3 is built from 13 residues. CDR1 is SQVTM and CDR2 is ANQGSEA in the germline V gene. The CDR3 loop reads CSAAELTGLGYTF. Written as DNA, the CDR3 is TGCAGCGCCGCCGAACTGACAGGGCTTGGCTACACCTTC.

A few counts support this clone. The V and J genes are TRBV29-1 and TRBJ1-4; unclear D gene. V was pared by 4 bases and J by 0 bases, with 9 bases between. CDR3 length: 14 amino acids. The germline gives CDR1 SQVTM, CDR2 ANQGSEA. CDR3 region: CSVAGGTTNEKLFF. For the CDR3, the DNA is TGCAGCGTTGCTGGAGGGACAACTAATGAAAAACTGTTTTTT.

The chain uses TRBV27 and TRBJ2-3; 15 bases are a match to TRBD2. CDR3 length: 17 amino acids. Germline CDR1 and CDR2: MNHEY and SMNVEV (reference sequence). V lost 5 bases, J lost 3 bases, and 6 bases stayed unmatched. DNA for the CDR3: TGTGCCAGCAGTGGACTAGCGGGGGGGCCAAGTACAGATACGCAGTATTTT. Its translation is CASSGLAGGPSTDTQYF.

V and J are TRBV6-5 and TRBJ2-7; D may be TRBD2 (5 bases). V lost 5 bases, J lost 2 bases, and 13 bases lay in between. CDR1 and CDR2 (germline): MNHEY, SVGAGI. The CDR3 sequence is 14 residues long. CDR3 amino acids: CASSTRTVAYEQYF. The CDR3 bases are TGTGCCAGCAGTACCCGGACTGTGGCCTACGAGCAGTACTTC.